This T cell receptor (beta chain) was captured in a study of OX40 agonist ivuxolimab in advanced cancers. Overall study context: Anti-PD-1, anti-PD-L1 or anti-CTLA-4 therapy given earlier was allowed, and approximately 40% had some. Study-wide findings and caveats: Among the lowest peripheral clonal expansion occurred in 0.1-3.0 mg/kg partial responders. Mean expanded clone counts were higher in CD8+ than CD4+ T cells.

On this clone: The antigen remains unidentified.

Assay used: immunoSEQ multiplex PCR; TCRdb lists only in-frame clones, some missing. The repertoire holds fewer than 90,000 clones, with over 75% as singletons. Per germline, CDR1 MNHEY and CDR2 SVGAGI. CDR3 size: 13 residues. Trimming cost V 5 bases and J 11 bases, with 17 bases left between them. With baseline, cycle 4 day 1, and cycle 7 day 1 as timepoints, blood was sampled. Material: CD4+ or CD8+ T cells sorted from blood, obtained in a trial of the OX40 agonist ivuxolimab. This chain connects TRBV6-5 to TRBJ2-3, with D maybe TRBD2 (5 bases). The TCR sequence derives from an adult with an advanced solid tumor such as melanoma, head and neck, liver or kidney cancer. CDR3 in amino acids: CASSTSDSLEQYF. The DNA for the CDR3 is TGTGCCAGCAGTACCTCGGACTCCCTCGAGCAGTATTTT.